This T cell receptor beta chain was sequenced for a study of T-cell memory formation after mild COVID-19. Study observations and caveats: Still unconfirmed is whether the second-wave clones peaking on day 37 recognized SARS-CoV-2.

Germline CDR1 reads SGHTA; CDR2 reads FQGNSA. The CDR3 is 16 amino acids. J gave up 2 bases and V 4 bases, and 5 bases lay outside the gene matches. MiXCR, run by TCRdb on the 5' RACE reads, gives a single entry per CDR3 protein. The profile covers 200,000 to 250,000 distinct CDR3 sequences, with around 9.5% appearing a single time and roughly 3.5% taken by the ten largest. In this sample, this clonotype turned up a few times. Its target is unknown. V usage is TRBV7-2 and J usage is TRBJ2-3; 11 bases fit TRBD2. Sequencing was done on a sample of PBMCs or a T cell subset sorted from them (not recorded which). The sequence was collected from a young man who had mild COVID-19 (a few samples of this study predate the infection). Cell type and time point are not known. This chain's CDR3 is CASSSGTSGYTDTQYF. The CDR3 coding sequence is TGTGCCAGCAGCTCCGGGACTAGCGGATACACAGATACGCAGTATTTT.